This T cell receptor (beta chain) was sequenced for a study of CD8 T cells in ankylosing spondylitis. General study results and limits: Reported data indicate significant enrichment of disease-linked clones within matched ankylosing spondylitis synovial fluid. In ankylosing spondylitis blood, a motif of about eight highly homologous TCR beta variants appeared characteristic. Earlier reports found some motif variants in synovial fluid and blood in reactive arthritis.

Quantitative 5'-RACE with molecular barcodes generated TCR beta libraries. TCRdb used MiXCR to reprocess the 5' RACE reads, holding one entry per CDR3 protein. The top ten hold roughly 0.6% of the sample, which has some 250,000 distinct CDR3 sequences, more than 20% seen once. This CDR3 has 18 residues. The V and J ends lost 3 bases and 4 bases respectively, with 19 bases between them. The germline gives CDR1 KGHSH, CDR2 LQKENI. The sample holds a few counts of this clonotype. The antigen remains unidentified. This sequence was found in a male donor with ankylosing spondylitis or in good health (not recorded which). The chain joins TRBV18 to TRBJ2-6; weak D call: TRBD1 (8 bases). The sequenced sample was blood, either unsorted or a sorted T cell fraction (not recorded which). CDR3 DNA sequence: TGTGCCAGCTCACCCCGGGAGGCAGGGGGCGCCGGGGCCAACGTCCTGACTTTC. This gives the protein CASSPREAGGAGANVLTF.